The 5 T cell receptor beta chains reported below all come from one sample, sequenced in a study of blood T cell repertoires in COVID-19. Sequenced by immunoSEQ multiplex PCR; TCRdb stores in-frame clones only, minus some. The top ten hold roughly 7.8% of the sample, which has roughly 250,000 clones, approximately 90% seen once. Sample: peripheral blood. These receptors all stem from a man aged 55-75 years who had recovered from COVID-19.

V gene TRBV11-2 combines with J gene TRBJ2-7; maybe TRBD2 (7 bases). Germline assignment: CDR1 SGHAT and CDR2 FQNNGV. This CDR3 contains 15 residues. V dropped 6 bases and J dropped 3 bases, with 18 bases sitting between them. DNA of the CDR3: TGTGCCAGCAGAAATTGGGGGGGGGCCTTCTACGAGCAGTACTTC. Encoded protein: CASRNWGGAFYEQYF.

The J gene is TRBJ1-1, the V gene TRBV9, with 9 bases fitting TRBD1. The V gene's germline CDR1 is SGDLS and CDR2 YYNGEE. This CDR3 comprises 15 residues. V shed 0 bases, J shed 5 bases, and the junction held 5 bases outside the gene matches. CDR3 amino acids: CASSVEGQGRTEAFF. The CDR3 DNA is TGTGCCAGCAGCGTAGAAGGACAGGGGAGGACTGAAGCTTTCTTT.

The rearrangement joins TRBV29-1 to TRBJ2-7; D possibly corresponds to TRBD2 (5 bases). The CDR3 is 13 residues long. The V and J ends lost 6 bases and 0 bases respectively, with 12 bases between them. CDR1 is SQVTM and CDR2 is ANQGSEA in the germline V gene. CDR3 nucleotide sequence: TGCAGCGTCAGACTATTAAGCTCCTACGAGCAGTACTTC. Translation gives CSVRLLSSYEQYF.

V usage is TRBV5-8 and J usage is TRBJ2-6; tentatively, D is TRBD1 (6 bases). Germline values: CDR1 SGHTS, CDR2 YDEGEE. V gave up 2 bases and J gave up 0 bases, with 15 bases separating them. The CDR3 contains 18 residues. Here the CDR3 reads CASSLLGAFVSGANVLTF. For the CDR3, the DNA is TGTGCCAGCAGCTTACTGGGGGCCTTCGTCTCTGGGGCCAACGTCCTGACTTTC.

This chain joins TRBV11-3 and TRBJ2-6; D not resolved. This CDR3 contains 16 residues. V lost 0 bases and J lost 4, with 10 bases in between. The germline CDR1 and CDR2 sequences are SGHNT and YENEEA. The CDR3, as DNA: TGTGCCAGCAGCTTAGAAACAGTCTCGGGGGCCAACGTCCTGACTTTC. Translated: CASSLETVSGANVLTF. The complete variable domain, with remaining parts taken from reference TRBV11-3 and TRBJ2-6, reads EAGVVQSPRYKIIEKKQPVAFWCNPISGHNTLYWYLQNLGQGPELLIRYENEEAVDDSQLPKDRFSAERLKGVDSTLKIQPAELGDSAVYLCASSLETVSGANVLTFGAGSRLTVL.